The TCR beta chain described here comes from a study of blood T cell repertoires in COVID-19. The table came from immunoSEQ multiplex PCR; TCRdb's copy has only in-frame clones and leaves some out. The sample has around 130,000 clones, about four fifths seen once. V was trimmed by 0 bases and J by 10 bases, leaving 13 bases between them. The CDR3 length is 15 residues. The germline V gene encodes CDR1 SGHTA and CDR2 FQGNSA. The specimen was peripheral blood. The chain couples TRBV7-2 to TRBJ1-6; maybe TRBD1 (5 bases). This sequence was found in a human donor in a cohort sampled during active COVID-19. CDR3 coding DNA: TGTGCCAGCAGCTTAGCGCGAAGGGGCGGATCACCCCTCCACTTT. Its protein is CASSLARRGGSPLHF.